This TCR beta chain was sequenced during a study of patients and donors after allogeneic stem cell transplantation. TCRdb reprocessed the RT-PCR reads via MiXCR and lists one record per CDR3 protein. The sample lists approximately 200,000 distinct CDR3 sequences; roughly 15% were seen once. This clonotype was counted at least ten times. This sequence was found in a human donor who was either an allogeneic HSCT recipient or a stem cell or donor lymphocyte infusion donor (not recorded which). It is not recorded whose cells these are; they may come from a transplant donor. The source material was blood, either unsorted or a sorted T cell fraction (not recorded which).

This CDR3 reads CSGDRDETQYF. As DNA, the CDR3 is TGCAGCGGGGACAGGGATGAGACCCAGTACTTC. This rearrangement joins TRBV29-1 to TRBJ2-5; TRBD1 agrees at 9 bases. V trimming: 7 bases; J trimming: 5 bases; junction bases outside the gene matches: 2. Germline loops: CDR1 SQVTM, CDR2 ANQGSEA. The CDR3 has 11 residues.